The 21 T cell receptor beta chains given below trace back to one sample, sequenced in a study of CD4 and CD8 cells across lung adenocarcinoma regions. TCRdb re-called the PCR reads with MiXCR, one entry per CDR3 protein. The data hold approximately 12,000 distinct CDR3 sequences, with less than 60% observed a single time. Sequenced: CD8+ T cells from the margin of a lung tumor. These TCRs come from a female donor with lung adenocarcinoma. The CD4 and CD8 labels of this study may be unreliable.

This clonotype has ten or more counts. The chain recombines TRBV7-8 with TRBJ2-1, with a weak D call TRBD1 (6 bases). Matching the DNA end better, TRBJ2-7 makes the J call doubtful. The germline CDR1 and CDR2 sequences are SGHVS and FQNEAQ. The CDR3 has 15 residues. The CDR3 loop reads CASSFRQGLYNEQYF. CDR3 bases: TGTGCCAGCAGCTTTAGGCAGGGGTTATACAATGAGCAGTACTTC.

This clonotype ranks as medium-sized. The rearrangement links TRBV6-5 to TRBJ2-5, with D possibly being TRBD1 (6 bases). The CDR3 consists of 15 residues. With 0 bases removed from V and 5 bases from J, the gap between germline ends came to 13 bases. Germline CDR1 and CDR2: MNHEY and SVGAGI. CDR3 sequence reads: CASSYSGSRGETQYF. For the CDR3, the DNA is TGTGCCAGCAGTTACTCTGGGTCCAGGGGTGAGACCCAGTACTTC.

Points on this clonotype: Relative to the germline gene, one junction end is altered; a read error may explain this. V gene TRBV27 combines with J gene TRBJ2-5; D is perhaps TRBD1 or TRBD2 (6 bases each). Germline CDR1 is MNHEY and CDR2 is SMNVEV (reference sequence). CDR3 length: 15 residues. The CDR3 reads CARGLGGRVPETQYF. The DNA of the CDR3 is TGTGCCAGGGGGTTAGGGGGGCGGGTCCCAGAGACGCAGTATTTC.

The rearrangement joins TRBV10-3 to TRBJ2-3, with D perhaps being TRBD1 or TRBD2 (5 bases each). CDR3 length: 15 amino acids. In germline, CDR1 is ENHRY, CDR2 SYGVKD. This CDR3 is CGGVSGLFAKDTQYF. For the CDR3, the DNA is TGTGGCGGCGTGTCGGGGCTGTTCGCCAAAGACACTCAGTATTTT.

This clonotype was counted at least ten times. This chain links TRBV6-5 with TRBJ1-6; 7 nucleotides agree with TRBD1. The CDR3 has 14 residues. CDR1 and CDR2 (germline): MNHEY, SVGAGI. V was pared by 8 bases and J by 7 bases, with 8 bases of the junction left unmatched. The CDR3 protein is CASAEGGRNSPLHF. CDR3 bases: TGTGCCAGCGCCGAAGGGGGCCGAAATTCACCCCTCCACTTT.

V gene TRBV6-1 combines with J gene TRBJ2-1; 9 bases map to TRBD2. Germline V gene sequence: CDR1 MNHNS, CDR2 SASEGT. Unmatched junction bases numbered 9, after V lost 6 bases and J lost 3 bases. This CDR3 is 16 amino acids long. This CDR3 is CASRPKRGVSYNEQFF. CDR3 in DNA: TGTGCCAGCAGACCCAAGCGGGGGGTAAGCTACAATGAGCAGTTCTTC.

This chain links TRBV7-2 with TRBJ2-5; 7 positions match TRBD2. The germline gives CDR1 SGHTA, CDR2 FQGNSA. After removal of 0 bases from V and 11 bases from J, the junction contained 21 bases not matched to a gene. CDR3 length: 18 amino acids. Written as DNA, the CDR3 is TGTGCCAGCAGCTTAGCGGTCGGATACCTCATGGGTCGGGGGGAGCAGTACTTC. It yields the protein CASSLAVGYLMGRGEQYF. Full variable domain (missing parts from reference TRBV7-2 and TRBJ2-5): GAGVSQSPSNKVTEKGKDVELRCDPISGHTALYWYRQSLGQGLEFLIYFQGNSAPDKSGLPSDRFSAERTGGSVSTLTIQRTQQEDSAVYLCASSLAVGYLMGRGEQYFGPGTRLLVL.

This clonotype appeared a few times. The CDR3 is CASSYGASNTEAFF. The CDR3 region has the DNA TGCGCCAGCAGCTACGGGGCCTCCAACACTGAAGCTTTCTTT. The chain joins TRBV4-1 to TRBJ1-1; tentatively, D is TRBD1 (5 bases). This CDR3 is built from 14 residues. V was shortened by 5 bases and J by 2 bases, with 12 bases between the two germline ends. CDR1 is MGHRA, CDR2 YSYEKL, per germline.

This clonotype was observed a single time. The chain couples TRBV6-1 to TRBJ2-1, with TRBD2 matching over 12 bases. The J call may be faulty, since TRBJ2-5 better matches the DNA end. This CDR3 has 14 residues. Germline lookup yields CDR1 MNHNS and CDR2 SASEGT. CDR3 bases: TGTGCCAGCAGGACTAGCGGGGGTTATGAGACCCAGTACTTC. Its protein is CASRTSGGYETQYF.

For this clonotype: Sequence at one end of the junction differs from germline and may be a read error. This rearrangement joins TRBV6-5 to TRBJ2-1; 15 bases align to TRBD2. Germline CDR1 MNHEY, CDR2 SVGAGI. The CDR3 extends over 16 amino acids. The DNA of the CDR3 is TGTGCCAGCAGATACAGGACTAGCGGGAGGGACAACGAGCAGTTCTTC. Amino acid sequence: CASRYRTSGRDNEQFF.

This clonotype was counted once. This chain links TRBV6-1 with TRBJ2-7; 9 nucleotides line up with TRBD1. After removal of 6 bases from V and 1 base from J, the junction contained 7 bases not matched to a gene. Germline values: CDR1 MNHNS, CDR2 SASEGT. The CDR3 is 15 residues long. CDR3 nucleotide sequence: TGTGCCAGCAGACTGAACGGACAGGGGTCCTACGAGCAGTACTTC. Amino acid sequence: CASRLNGQGSYEQYF.

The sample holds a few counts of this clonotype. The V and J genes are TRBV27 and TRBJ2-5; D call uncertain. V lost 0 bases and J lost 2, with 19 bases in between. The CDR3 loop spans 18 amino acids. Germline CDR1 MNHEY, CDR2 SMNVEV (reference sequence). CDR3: CASSLSAPSFAAQETQYF. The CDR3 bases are TGTGCCAGCAGTTTATCGGCCCCATCCTTCGCCGCTCAAGAGACCCAGTACTTC.

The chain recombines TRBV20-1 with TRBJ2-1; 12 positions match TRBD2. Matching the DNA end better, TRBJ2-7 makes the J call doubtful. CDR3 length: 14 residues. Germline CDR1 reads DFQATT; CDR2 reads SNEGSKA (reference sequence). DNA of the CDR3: TGCAGTGCTTTCTCTAGCGGGGGGGCGATCGAGCAGTACTTC. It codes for CSAFSSGGAIEQYF.

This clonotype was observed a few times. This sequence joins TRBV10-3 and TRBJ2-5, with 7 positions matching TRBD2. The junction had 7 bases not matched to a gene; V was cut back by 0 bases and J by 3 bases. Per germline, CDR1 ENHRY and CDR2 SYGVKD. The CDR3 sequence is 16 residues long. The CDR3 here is CAISESMARGEETQYF. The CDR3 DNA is TGTGCCATCAGTGAGTCGATGGCTCGGGGGGAAGAGACCCAGTACTTC.

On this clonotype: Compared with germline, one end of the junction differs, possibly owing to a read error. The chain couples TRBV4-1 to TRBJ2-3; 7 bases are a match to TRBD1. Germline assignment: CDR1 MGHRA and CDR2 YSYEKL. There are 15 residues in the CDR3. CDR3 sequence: CAGGHPDRLSDTQYF. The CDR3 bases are TGCGCCGGGGGCCACCCGGACAGGTTGTCAGATACGCAGTATTTC.

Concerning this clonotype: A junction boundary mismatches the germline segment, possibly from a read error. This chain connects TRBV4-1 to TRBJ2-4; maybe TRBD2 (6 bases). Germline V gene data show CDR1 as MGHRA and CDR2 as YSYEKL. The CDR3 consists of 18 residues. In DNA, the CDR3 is TGCGCCAGCAGCCAAGCAGTCGCGGCGCGGGGAGCCACAGATACTCAGTACTTT. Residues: CASSQAVAARGATDTQYF.

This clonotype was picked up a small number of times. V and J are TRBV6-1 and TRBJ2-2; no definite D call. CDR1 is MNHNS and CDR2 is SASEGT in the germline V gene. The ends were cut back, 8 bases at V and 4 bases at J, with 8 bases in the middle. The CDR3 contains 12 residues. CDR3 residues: CASGRLTGELFF. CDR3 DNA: TGTGCCAGCGGTAGGCTCACCGGGGAGCTGTTTTTT.

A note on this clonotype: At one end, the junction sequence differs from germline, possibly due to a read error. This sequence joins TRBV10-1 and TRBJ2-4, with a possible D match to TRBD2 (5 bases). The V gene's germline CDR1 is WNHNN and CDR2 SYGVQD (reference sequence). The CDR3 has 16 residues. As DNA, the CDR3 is TGCGCCAGCAGTGATACGGGCCTGGGAGCCACAGACATGCAGTACTTC. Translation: CASSDTGLGATDMQYF.

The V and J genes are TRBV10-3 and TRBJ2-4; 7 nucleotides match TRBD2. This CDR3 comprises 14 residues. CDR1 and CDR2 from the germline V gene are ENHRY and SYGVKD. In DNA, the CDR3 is TGTGCGGGGCTGGGGGGGGGTGACCAAGACATTCAGTACTTC. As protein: CAGLGGGDQDIQYF.

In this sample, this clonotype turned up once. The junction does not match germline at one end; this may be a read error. CDR3 loop: CARSEMRDEEFQYF. Here the CDR3 DNA reads TGTGCCAGGAGCGAGATGCGTGACGAAGAGTTCCAGTACTTC. This chain connects TRBV10-2 to TRBJ2-7; D ambiguous. Germline V gene sequence: CDR1 WSHSY, CDR2 SAAADI. This CDR3 spans 14 amino acids.

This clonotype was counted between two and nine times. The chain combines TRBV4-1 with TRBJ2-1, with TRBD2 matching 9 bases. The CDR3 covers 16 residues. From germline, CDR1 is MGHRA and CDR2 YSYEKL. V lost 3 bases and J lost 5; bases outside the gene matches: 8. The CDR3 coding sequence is TGCGCCAGCAGCCACCGGCTAGCGGGAAGCGACAATGAGCAGTTCTTC. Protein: CASSHRLAGSDNEQFF.